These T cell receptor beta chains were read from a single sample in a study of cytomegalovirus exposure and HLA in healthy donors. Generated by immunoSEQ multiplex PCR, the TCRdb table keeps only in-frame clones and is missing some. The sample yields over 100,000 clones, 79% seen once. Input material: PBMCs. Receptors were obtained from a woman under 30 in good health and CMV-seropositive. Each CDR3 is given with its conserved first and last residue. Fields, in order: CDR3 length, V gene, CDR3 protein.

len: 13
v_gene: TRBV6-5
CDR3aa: CASSYFVRGTQYF

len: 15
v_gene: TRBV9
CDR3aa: CASSVGLGRPNIQYF

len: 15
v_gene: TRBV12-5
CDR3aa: CASGSTDRPQGEQYF

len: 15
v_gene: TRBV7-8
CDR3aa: CASSPREIMNTEAFF

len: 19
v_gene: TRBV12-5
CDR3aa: CASGLVRLTGSGMNTEAFF

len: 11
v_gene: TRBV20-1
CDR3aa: CSARLGGELFF

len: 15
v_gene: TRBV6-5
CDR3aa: CASKRRGGGSYEQYF

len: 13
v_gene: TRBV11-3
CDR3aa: CASSSLVTGELFF

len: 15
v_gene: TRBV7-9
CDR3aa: CASSSTAGGDQPQHF

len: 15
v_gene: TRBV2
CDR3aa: CASTTDRWSTDTQYF

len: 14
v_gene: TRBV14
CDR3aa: CASSKAGGRQPQHF

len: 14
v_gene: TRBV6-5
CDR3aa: CASSRGTGAGEQYF

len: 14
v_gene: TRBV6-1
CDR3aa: CASSANRGANIQYF

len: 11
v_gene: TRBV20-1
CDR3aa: CSAWTGNEQYF

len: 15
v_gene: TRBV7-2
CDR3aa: CASSLNGASEKEQFF

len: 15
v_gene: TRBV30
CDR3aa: CAWRGDGDMNTEAFF

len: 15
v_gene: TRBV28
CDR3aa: CASSNGQGAINEQFF

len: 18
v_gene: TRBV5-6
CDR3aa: CASIELAGWSSGANVLTF

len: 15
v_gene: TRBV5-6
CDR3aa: CASSFDWELTYEQYF

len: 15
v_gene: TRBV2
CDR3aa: CASSEGPRNGYEQYF

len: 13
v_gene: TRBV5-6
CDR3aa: CASSLSVENIQYF

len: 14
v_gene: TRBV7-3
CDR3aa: CASSLYPAGYEQYF

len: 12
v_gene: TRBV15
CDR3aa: CATRNQGNEQYF

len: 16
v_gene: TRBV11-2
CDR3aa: CASSLGVGSSYNEQFF

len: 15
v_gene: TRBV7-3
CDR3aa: CASSLRRLGDTEAFF

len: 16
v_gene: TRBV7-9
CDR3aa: CASSFPLGDRGLEQYF

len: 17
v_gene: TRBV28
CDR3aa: CASIPIPQGPGDYGYTF

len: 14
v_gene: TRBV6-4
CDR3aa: CASSDSNRGTEAFF

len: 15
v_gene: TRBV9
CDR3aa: CASSAGLAGVSEQYF

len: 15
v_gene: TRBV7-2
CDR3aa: CASSSRGPSGNIQYF

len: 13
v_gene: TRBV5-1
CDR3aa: CASSWGTDYEQYF

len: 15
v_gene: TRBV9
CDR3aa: CASSVSSGGTYEQYF

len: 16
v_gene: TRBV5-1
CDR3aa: CASNPGTGGGGTEAFF

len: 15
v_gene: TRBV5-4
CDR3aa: CASSFPKGSNQPQHF

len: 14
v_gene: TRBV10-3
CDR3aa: CAIRGTSGTYEQYF

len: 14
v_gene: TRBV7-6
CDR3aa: CASSFSGGGDEQYF

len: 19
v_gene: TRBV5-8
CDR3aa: CASSTRQARESPTNEKLFF

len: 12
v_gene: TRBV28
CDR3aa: CASSNQLEPQHF

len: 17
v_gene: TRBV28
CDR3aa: CASNRQGAELAGPGQFF

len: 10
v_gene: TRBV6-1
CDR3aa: CATLQVGYTF

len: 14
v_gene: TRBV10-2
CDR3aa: CATARTGGGQPQHF

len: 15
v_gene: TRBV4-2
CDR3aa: CASSQDRKRKDTQYF

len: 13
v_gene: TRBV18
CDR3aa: CASSLTKNTEAFF

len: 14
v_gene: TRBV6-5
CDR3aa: CASSYSRFSYEQYF

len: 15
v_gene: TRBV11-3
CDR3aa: CASSFSGEGSYEQYF

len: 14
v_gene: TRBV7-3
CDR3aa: CASSSTGSNQPQHF

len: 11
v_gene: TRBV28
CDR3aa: CASRRRGEQFF

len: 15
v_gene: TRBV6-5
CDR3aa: CASSRTGVDTGELFF

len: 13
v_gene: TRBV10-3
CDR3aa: CAISGGQNYGYTF

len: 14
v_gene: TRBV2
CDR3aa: CASTGTGNGQPQNF

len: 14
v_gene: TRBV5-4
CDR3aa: CASSLPGDLYEQYF

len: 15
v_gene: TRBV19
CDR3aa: CASSIGTAVDYGYTF

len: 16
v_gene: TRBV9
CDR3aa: CASSPFWAGGDTEAFF

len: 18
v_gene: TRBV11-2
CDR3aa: CASSLVLAGGNSYNEQFF

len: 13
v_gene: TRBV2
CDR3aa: CASSDRTGEKLFF